Listed here are 4 T cell receptor beta chains from one sample, sequenced in a study of post-analysis software for immune sequencing data. Carried by the TCR beta cDNA libraries were unique molecular identifiers. TCRdb re-derived calls from the PCR reads in MiXCR, one entry per CDR3 protein. The table has about 770,000 distinct CDR3 sequences, approximately 44% seen once. These receptors have no identified antigens. Study results and caveats: A handful of TRBV segments appeared more often in patients than in controls, and TRBV5-6, TRBV5-1 and TRBV20-1 were among these.

Sequencing was done on a sample of blood. These receptors were obtained from a girl aged 5-17 years with multiple sclerosis.

This sequence joins TRBV14 and TRBJ1-2, with TRBD1 matching 9 bases. The germline V gene encodes CDR1 SGHDN and CDR2 FVKESK. This CDR3 is 14 amino acids long. V was pared by 3 bases and J by 3 bases, with 2 bases of the junction left unmatched. CDR3 sequence reads: CASSQWTGDYGYTF. The CDR3 nucleotides are TGTGCCAGCAGCCAGTGGACAGGGGACTATGGCTACACCTTC. The full variable domain, completed using reference TRBV14 and TRBJ1-2, is EAGVTQFPSHSVIEKGQTVTLRCDPISGHDNLYWYRRVMGKEIKFLLHFVKESKQDESGMPNNRFLAERTGGTYSTLKVQPAELEDSGVYFCASSQWTGDYGYTFGSGTRLTVV.

The V and J genes are TRBV7-3 and TRBJ2-3; D tentatively fits TRBD1 or TRBD2 (5 bases each). There are 14 residues in the CDR3. Trimming pared 1 base from V and 4 bases from J, leaving 9 bases between. Germline-derived CDR1 and CDR2 are SGHTA and FQGTGA. This CDR3 is CASSLRGPADTQYF. For the CDR3, the DNA is TGTGCCAGCAGCTTAAGGGGACCGGCAGATACGCAGTATTTT.

The V gene is TRBV2, the J gene TRBJ2-3; D might be TRBD2 (6 bases). CDR3 length equals 14 residues. The V and J ends lost 7 bases and 4 bases respectively, with 15 bases between them. The germline gives CDR1 SNHLY, CDR2 FYNNEI. The CDR3 coding sequence is TGTGCCAGCACCTTCTGGAGGGTCCCAGATACGCAGTATTTT. Its translation: CASTFWRVPDTQYF.

The chain carries TRBV6-5 and TRBJ2-1, with 8 bases aligning to TRBD2. Germline V gene data show CDR1 as MNHEY and CDR2 as SVGAGI. With V trimmed by 6 bases and J by 5 bases, 18 bases remained unmatched. The CDR3 is 18 amino acids. Written as DNA, the CDR3 is TGTGCCAGCAGCTACGAAGGTAGCGGGATAAGGGGGGACAATGAGCAGTTCTTC. Encoded protein: CASSYEGSGIRGDNEQFF.